One sample yielded the 18 T cell receptor beta chains listed below, sequenced in a study of blood T cell repertoires in COVID-19. The repertoire was sequenced with immunoSEQ multiplex PCR; TCRdb's copy has only in-frame clones and lacks some. The sample includes 250,000 to 350,000 clones, 80% to 85% of them seen just once. The specimen was peripheral blood. The receptors come from a person aged 70 to 80 with COVID-19, enrolled during active disease.

This clone was seen once. The chain is built from TRBV7-2 and TRBJ2-3; tentative D call: TRBD1 (6 bases). From germline, CDR1 is SGHTA and CDR2 FQGNSA. The CDR3 consists of 15 residues. The germline V and J ends were trimmed by 5 bases and 2 bases, with 14 bases remaining between them. The CDR3 DNA reads as TGTGCCAGCAGCCCAAGACAGGTTCTCACAGATACGCAGTATTTT. Translating gives CASSPRQVLTDTQYF.

The chain recombines TRBV6-5 with TRBJ2-1; TRBD2 matches at 11 bases. The CDR3 runs to 13 residues. The ends lost 11 bases at V and 9 bases at J; junction bases unmatched: 9. CDR1 is MNHEY, CDR2 SVGAGI, per germline. DNA for the CDR3: TGTGCCGTCGTAGCGGGAGGGCCTGGTGAGCAGTTCTTC. This codes for CAVVAGGPGEQFF.

This chain links TRBV14 with TRBJ2-7, with D uncertain. This CDR3 spans 11 amino acids. CDR1 SGHDN and CDR2 FVKESK come from the germline V gene. V dropped 5 bases and J dropped 5 bases, with 7 bases sitting between them. CDR3 sequence reads: CASSTDHEQYF. CDR3 nucleotide sequence: TGTGCCAGCAGCACAGACCACGAGCAGTACTTC.

The chain joins TRBV5-1 to TRBJ2-5; possible D gene TRBD2, 6 bases. The V gene's germline CDR1 is SGHRS and CDR2 YFSETQ. The CDR3 sequence is 13 residues long. The V gene lost 4 bases and the J gene lost 6 bases, with 13 bases spanning the gap. The CDR3 spells CASSRQEGQTQYF. In nucleotides, the CDR3 is TGCGCCAGCAGCCGCCAGGAGGGCCAGACCCAGTACTTC.

Worth noting for this clone: In the same sample, other DNA sequences code for this CDR3. This rearrangement joins TRBV29-1 to TRBJ1-2; 12 bases align to TRBD1. Germline loops: CDR1 SQVTM, CDR2 ANQGSEA. The V segment lost 6 bases and the J segment 4 bases; nucleotides outside the gene matches: 12. The CDR3 loop spans 16 amino acids. The CDR3 region is CSVAGTGGAGGYGYTF. CDR3 bases: TGCAGCGTCGCCGGGACAGGGGGCGCCGGAGGCTATGGCTACACCTTC.

This clone has a single count. J is TRBJ2-1 and V is TRBV6-5; 12 bases agree with TRBD2. The CDR3 has 12 amino acids. Germline lookup yields CDR1 MNHEY and CDR2 SVGAGI. After removal of 11 bases from V and 7 bases from J, the junction contained 3 bases not matched to a gene. DNA of the CDR3: TGTGCCGCTAGCGGGGGGGCAAATGAGCAGTTCTTC. It yields the protein CAASGGANEQFF.

The chain combines TRBV5-6 with TRBJ2-7; D is perhaps TRBD2 (5 bases). Trimming took 4 bases from V and 5 from J, leaving 13 bases between them. Germline CDR1 reads SGHDT; CDR2 reads YYEEEE. The CDR3 sequence is 13 residues long. CDR3 in DNA: TGTGCCAGCAGCGGCCCCGGGGTCCACGAGCAGTACTTC. Translation gives CASSGPGVHEQYF.

This chain connects TRBV19 to TRBJ2-2, with 8 bases lining up with TRBD1. Per the germline V gene, CDR1 is LNHDA and CDR2 is SQIVND (reference sequence). The J segment lost 4 bases and the V segment lost 4 bases, leaving 11 bases of the junction unmatched. The CDR3 runs 17 residues. The CDR3 sequence is CASSTPFRGRSTGELFF. For the CDR3, the DNA is TGTGCCAGTAGTACCCCCTTCAGGGGGCGAAGCACCGGGGAGCTGTTTTTT.

The genes are TRBV6-6 and TRBJ2-5, with a tentative D call TRBD2 (6 bases). Germline V gives CDR1 MNHNY, CDR2 SVGAGI (reference sequence). CDR3 length equals 13 residues. Between the trimmed V and J ends, which lost 7 bases and 4 bases, there was a span of 13 bases. The CDR3 loop is CASKHGGGETQYF. CDR3 DNA: TGTGCCAGCAAGCACGGGGGAGGAGAGACCCAGTACTTC.

The chain uses TRBV2 and TRBJ1-1; D gene uncertain. Germline V gene sequence: CDR1 SNHLY, CDR2 FYNNEI. Trimming removed 2 bases at V and 2 bases at J, with 9 bases between. This CDR3 is built from 14 residues. The CDR3, as DNA: TGTGCCAGCAGTGAATACAGCTACAACACTGAAGCTTTCTTT. It encodes CASSEYSYNTEAFF.

Written as DNA, the CDR3 is TGTGCCAGCTCACCACGGGGCCCCGTGGTATCCTCCTCGCCCGGGGAGCTGTTTTTT. It is translated as CASSPRGPVVSSSPGELFF. This rearrangement joins TRBV18 to TRBJ2-2; possible D gene TRBD1, 5 bases. Deletions cut 1 base from V and 6 bases from J, with 24 bases between. Per the germline V gene, CDR1 is KGHSH and CDR2 is LQKENI. The CDR3 has 19 amino acids.

V and J are TRBV15 and TRBJ2-1; D is uncertain. The CDR3 consists of 13 residues. Trimming stripped 6 bases from V and 6 bases from J, with 12 bases between. Looked up from germline, CDR1 is LNHNV and CDR2 is YYDKDF (reference sequence). The CDR3 spells CATRPPRSNEQFF. CDR3 coding DNA: TGTGCCACCAGACCGCCCAGAAGCAATGAGCAGTTCTTC.

The CDR3 spells CASMDAVTYEQYF. The CDR3 coding sequence is TGTGCCAGCATGGATGCGGTGACCTACGAGCAGTACTTC. The chain couples TRBV25-1 to TRBJ2-7; D not resolved. The V and J ends lost 7 bases and 2 bases respectively, with 12 bases between them. The CDR3 is made up of 13 amino acids. From germline, CDR1 is MGHDK and CDR2 SYGVNS.

The chain is built from TRBV10-3 and TRBJ2-1; 7 nucleotides align to TRBD2. V gave up 7 bases and J gave up 8 bases; unmatched junction bases: 14. Germline CDR1 ENHRY, CDR2 SYGVKD. The length of the CDR3 is 15 residues. CDR3 DNA sequence: TGTGCCATCACTATGAGCGGGGCCAAGAACCATGAGCAGTTCTTC. Residues: CAITMSGAKNHEQFF.

The rearrangement joins TRBV6-6 to TRBJ1-5, with D maybe TRBD1 (6 bases). The germline V and J ends were trimmed by 7 bases and 1 base, with 14 bases remaining between them. Looked up from germline, CDR1 is MNHNY and CDR2 is SVGAGI (reference sequence). The CDR3 has 15 residues. This CDR3 is CASNLQGSSNQPQHF. The DNA of the CDR3 is TGTGCCAGCAACTTACAGGGTTCGAGCAATCAGCCCCAGCATTTT.

The rearrangement joins TRBV7-8 to TRBJ2-5, with TRBD2 matching 13 bases. The CDR3 has 16 residues. V trimming: 4 bases; J trimming: 2 bases; junction bases outside the gene matches: 4. CDR1 SGHVS and CDR2 FQNEAQ come from the germline V gene. CDR3 sequence (DNA): TGTGCCAGCAGCTCCCGGACTAGCGGGGGACAAGAGACCCAGTACTTC. Protein: CASSSRTSGGQETQYF.

V usage is TRBV6-2 or TRBV6-3 and J usage is TRBJ2-7, with TRBD2 as a possible D gene (5 bases). The CDR3 is made up of 15 amino acids. Per the germline V gene, CDR1 is MNHEY and CDR2 is SVGEGT. Trimming cost V 2 bases and J 0 bases, with 11 bases left between them. CDR3 amino acids: CASSYEEVYSYEQYF. For the CDR3, the DNA is TGTGCCAGCAGTTACGAGGAGGTCTACTCCTACGAGCAGTACTTC.

The V call is TRBV6-2 or TRBV6-3, the J call TRBJ2-4; TRBD1 might be the D (6 bases). V lost 2 bases and J 3 bases, leaving 8 bases between the germline ends. This CDR3 region has 14 residues. Germline CDR1 MNHEY, CDR2 SVGEGT. The CDR3 DNA reads TGTGCCAGCAGTTACGGGACATTCAAAAACATTCAGTACTTC. Translated: CASSYGTFKNIQYF.